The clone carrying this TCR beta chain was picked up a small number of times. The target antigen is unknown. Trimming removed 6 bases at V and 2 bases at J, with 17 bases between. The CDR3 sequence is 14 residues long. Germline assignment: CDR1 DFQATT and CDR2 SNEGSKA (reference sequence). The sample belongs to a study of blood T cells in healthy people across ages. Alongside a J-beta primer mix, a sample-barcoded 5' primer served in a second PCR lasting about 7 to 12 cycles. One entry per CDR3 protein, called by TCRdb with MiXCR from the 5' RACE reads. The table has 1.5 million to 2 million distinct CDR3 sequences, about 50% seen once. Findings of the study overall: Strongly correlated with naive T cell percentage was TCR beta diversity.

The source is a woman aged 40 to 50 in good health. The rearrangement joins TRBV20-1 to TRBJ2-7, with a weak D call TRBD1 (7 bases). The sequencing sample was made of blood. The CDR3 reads CSARGQQTPYEQYF. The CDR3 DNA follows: TGCAGTGCGCGGGGACAGCAGACCCCCTACGAGCAGTACTTC.